These 3 T cell receptor beta chains were all obtained from the same sample, sequenced in a study of identical twins. TCRdb reanalysed the 5' RACE reads using MiXCR and keeps one entry per CDR3 protein. Here the sample spans approximately 1.8 million distinct CDR3 sequences, 25% to 35% being singletons. The sequenced sample was cord blood. These receptor sequences come from a newborn girl in good health.

This clonotype was picked up a small number of times. V and J are TRBV3-1 and TRBJ1-2; D is perhaps TRBD1 (6 bases). The CDR3 is 15 residues long. Germline CDR1 reads LGHDT; CDR2 reads YNNKEL (reference sequence). V shed 1 base and J shed 4 bases, with 13 bases lying between them. CDR3 nucleotides: TGTGCCAGCAGCCAAGGGCAGGGGCGCTTCTATGGCTACACCTTC. Translated, it gives CASSQGQGRFYGYTF.

This clonotype was detected a few times. The V gene is TRBV12-3 or TRBV12-4, the J gene TRBJ2-7; weak D call: TRBD1 (5 bases). CDR3 length: 15 amino acids. Trimming shortened V by 1 base and J by 2 bases, and 12 bases separated the two germline ends. CDR3 sequence: CASSLDGRETYEQYF. Written as DNA, the CDR3 is TGTGCCAGCAGTTTAGATGGCAGGGAAACCTACGAGCAGTACTTC.

This chain joins TRBV7-9 and TRBJ2-3, with 8 bases aligning to TRBD2. The CDR3 consists of 17 residues. Unmatched junction bases numbered 7, after V lost 1 base and J lost 1 base. Germline assignment: CDR1 SEHNR and CDR2 FQNEAQ (reference sequence). DNA for the CDR3: TGTGCCAGCAGCTTAGTTGGGCATAGCGGGGGCACAGATACGCAGTATTTT. This codes for CASSLVGHSGGTDTQYF.